This T cell receptor beta chain was found in a study of T cell changes during pregnancy in multiple sclerosis. Some clones are missing from TCRdb's copy, which holds only in-frame ones; the method was immunoSEQ multiplex PCR. Of 60,000 to 70,000 clones listed, 91% are singletons. The V end lost 2 bases, the J end lost 9 bases, and 17 bases lay between the germline ends. Germline V gene data show CDR1 as PRHDT and CDR2 as FYEKMQ (reference sequence). The CDR3 contains 15 residues. This clone occurred once. The TCR was taken from a female donor in good health, enrolled as a control in a pregnancy study. The chain carries TRBV13 and TRBJ2-1, with D perhaps TRBD1 (6 bases). The sequencing used peripheral blood, collected after pregnancy. DNA of the CDR3: TGTGCCAGCAGCTTAAGGCGCGACAGGCCGGCTGAGCAGTTCTTC. Its protein product is CASSLRRDRPAEQFF. The whole variable domain, remainder taken from reference TRBV13 and TRBJ2-1, is AAGVIQSPRHLIKEKRETATLKCYPIPRHDTVYWYQQGPGQDPQFLISFYEKMQSDKGSIPDRFSAQQFSDYHSELNMSSLELGDSALYFCASSLRRDRPAEQFFGPGTRLTVL.